This T cell receptor beta chain was captured by sequencing in a study of T cell responses to AZD1222 COVID-19 vaccine. The CDR3 loop spans 18 amino acids. The germline V and J ends were trimmed by 0 bases and 4 bases, with 19 bases remaining between them. Germline CDR1 LGHDT, CDR2 YNNKEL (reference sequence). Repertoires were generated with immunoSEQ multiplex PCR, while TCRdb's copy carries only in-frame clones and drops some. The repertoire holds 80,000 to 100,000 clones, around nine tenths seen once, with approximately 10% in the top ten. In the case of this clone: No antigen is known for it.

Regarding the study as a whole: CD4 TCRs covered the whole spike, strongest at regions 160-218 and 743-854. None of the repertoires were sampled until the peak T cell response had passed. Nearly half of the spike-specific TCRs reportedly recognize variant regions that carry no mutations.

The source is an adult who received the AZD1222 COVID-19 vaccine. Sequenced material: peripheral blood, taken 28 days after the second AZD1222 dose. The rearrangement uses TRBV3-1 (or the pseudogene TRBV3-2) and TRBJ1-5; D might be TRBD1 (5 bases). This CDR3 is CASSQDFGQGRRNQPQHF. The CDR3, as DNA: TGTGCCAGCAGCCAAGATTTCGGCCAGGGTAGAAGGAATCAGCCCCAGCATTTT.